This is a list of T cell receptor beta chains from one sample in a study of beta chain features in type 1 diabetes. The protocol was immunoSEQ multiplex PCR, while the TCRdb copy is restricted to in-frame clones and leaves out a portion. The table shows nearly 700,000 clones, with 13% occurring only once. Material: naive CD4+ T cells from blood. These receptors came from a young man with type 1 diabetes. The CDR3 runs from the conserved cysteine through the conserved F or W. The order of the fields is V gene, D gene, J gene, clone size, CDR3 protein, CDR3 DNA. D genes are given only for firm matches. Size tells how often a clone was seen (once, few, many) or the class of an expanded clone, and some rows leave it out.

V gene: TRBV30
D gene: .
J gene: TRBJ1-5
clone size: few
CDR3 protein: CAWSVRQGNQPQHF
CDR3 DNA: TGTGCCTGGAGTGTGAGACAGGGCAATCAGCCCCAGCATTTT

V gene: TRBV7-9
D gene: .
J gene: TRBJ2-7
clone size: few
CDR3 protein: CASSLGQSAYEQYF
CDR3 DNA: TGTGCCAGCAGCTTAGGGCAGTCAGCCTACGAGCAGTACTTC

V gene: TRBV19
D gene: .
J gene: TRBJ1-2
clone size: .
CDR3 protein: CASSAGRTGGYTF
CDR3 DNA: TGTGCCAGTAGTGCGGGACGGACTGGAGGCTACACCTTC

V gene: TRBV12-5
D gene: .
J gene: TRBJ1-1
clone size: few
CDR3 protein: CASGPPGNTEAFF
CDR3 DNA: TGTGCTAGTGGTCCCCCGGGGAACACTGAAGCTTTCTTT

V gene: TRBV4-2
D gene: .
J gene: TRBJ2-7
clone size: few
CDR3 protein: CASSQDRSRFYEQYF
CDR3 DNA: TGTGCCAGCAGCCAAGATCGGAGTAGATTCTACGAGCAGTACTTC

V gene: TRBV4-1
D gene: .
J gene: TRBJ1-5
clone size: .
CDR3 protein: CASSPPDVPSPQHF
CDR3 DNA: TGCGCCAGCAGCCCGCCGGACGTGCCGTCCCCCCAGCATTTT

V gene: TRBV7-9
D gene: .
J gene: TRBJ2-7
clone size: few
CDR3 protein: CASSLGAHEQYF
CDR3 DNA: TGTGCCAGCAGCTTAGGCGCTCACGAGCAGTACTTC

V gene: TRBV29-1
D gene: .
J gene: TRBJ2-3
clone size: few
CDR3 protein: CSVEDRTGYTDTQYF
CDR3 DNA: TGCAGCGTTGAAGATCGAACAGGATACACAGATACGCAGTATTTT

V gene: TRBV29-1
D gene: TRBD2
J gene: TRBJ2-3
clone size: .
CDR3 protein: CSASLSGGTDTQYF
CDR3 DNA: TGCAGCGCCAGCCTTAGCGGGGGCACAGATACGCAGTATTTT

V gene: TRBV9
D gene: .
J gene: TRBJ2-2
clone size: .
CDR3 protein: CASSPTIANTGELFF
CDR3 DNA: TGTGCCAGCAGCCCCACGATAGCGAACACCGGGGAGCTGTTTTTT

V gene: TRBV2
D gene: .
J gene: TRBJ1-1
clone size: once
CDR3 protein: CASRGVAGDTEAFF
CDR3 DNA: TGTGCCAGCAGGGGCGTCGCGGGGGACACTGAAGCTTTCTTT

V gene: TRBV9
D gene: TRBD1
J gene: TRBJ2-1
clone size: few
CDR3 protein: CASSVATGQGIPYNEQFF
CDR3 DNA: TGTGCCAGCAGCGTAGCTACGGGACAGGGAATCCCCTACAATGAGCAGTTCTTC

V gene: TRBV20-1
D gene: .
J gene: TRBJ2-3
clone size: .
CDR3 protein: CSANHDTQYF
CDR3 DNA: TGCAGTGCTAACCACGATACGCAGTATTTT

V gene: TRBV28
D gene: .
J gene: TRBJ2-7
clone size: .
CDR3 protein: CASSLGRGYEQYF
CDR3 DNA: TGTGCCAGCAGTTTAGGACGAGGCTACGAGCAGTACTTC

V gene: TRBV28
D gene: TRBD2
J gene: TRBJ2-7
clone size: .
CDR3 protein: CASSLERGDQGQYF
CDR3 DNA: TGTGCCAGCAGTTTAGAGCGGGGGGACCAGGGGCAGTACTTC

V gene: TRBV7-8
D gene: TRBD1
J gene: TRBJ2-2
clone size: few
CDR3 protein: CASSWGQGDTGELFF
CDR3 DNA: TGTGCCAGCAGCTGGGGACAGGGGGACACCGGGGAGCTGTTTTTT

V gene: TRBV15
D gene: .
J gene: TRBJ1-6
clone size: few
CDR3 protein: CATSRDTPEPLHF
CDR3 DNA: TGTGCCACCAGCAGAGATACCCCCGAACCCCTCCACTTT

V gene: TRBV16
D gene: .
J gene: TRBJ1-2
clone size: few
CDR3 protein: CASSQSLSDYGYTF
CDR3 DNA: TGTGCCAGCAGCCAAAGTCTGTCAGACTATGGCTACACCTTC

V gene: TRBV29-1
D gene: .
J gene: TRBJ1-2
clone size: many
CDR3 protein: CSVGLSAGYTF
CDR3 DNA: TGCAGCGTGGGCCTCTCGGCGGGCTACACCTTC

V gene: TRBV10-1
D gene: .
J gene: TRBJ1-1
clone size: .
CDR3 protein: CASSLGQINTEAFF
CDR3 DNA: TGCGCCAGCAGCCTAGGACAAATAAACACTGAAGCTTTCTTT

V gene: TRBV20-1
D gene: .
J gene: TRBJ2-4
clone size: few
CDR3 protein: CSAPDPIQYF
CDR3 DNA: TGCAGTGCTCCCGACCCCATTCAGTACTTC

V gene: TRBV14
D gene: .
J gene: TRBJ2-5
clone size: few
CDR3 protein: CASSQDPRETQYF
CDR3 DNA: TGTGCCAGCAGCCAAGATCCCAGAGAGACCCAGTACTTC

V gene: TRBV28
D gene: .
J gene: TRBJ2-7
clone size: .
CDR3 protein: CASADSTLSSYEQYF
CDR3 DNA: TGTGCCAGCGCTGACTCTACCTTAAGCTCCTACGAGCAGTACTTC

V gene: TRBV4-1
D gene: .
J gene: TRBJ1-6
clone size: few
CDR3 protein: CASSQDRYEISSYNSPLHF
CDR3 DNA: TGCGCCAGCAGCCAAGATAGGTACGAGATAAGCTCCTATAATTCACCCCTCCACTTT

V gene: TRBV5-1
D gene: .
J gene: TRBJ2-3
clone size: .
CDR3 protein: CASSPDTDTQYF
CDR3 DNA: TGCGCCAGCAGCCCTGACACAGATACGCAGTATTTT

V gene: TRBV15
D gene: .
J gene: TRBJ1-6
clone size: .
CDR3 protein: CATSRDGTNSPLHF
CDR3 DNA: TGTGCCACCAGCAGGGACGGGACCAATTCACCCCTCCACTTT

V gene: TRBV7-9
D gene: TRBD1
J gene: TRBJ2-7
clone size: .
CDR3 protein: CASSLGRDRPYEQYF
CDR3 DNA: TGTGCCAGCAGCTTAGGCCGGGACAGGCCCTACGAGCAGTACTTC

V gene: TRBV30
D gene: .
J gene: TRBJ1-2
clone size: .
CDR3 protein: CAWSVRGVEGYTF
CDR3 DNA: TGTGCCTGGAGTGTTCGAGGGGTTGAAGGCTACACCTTC